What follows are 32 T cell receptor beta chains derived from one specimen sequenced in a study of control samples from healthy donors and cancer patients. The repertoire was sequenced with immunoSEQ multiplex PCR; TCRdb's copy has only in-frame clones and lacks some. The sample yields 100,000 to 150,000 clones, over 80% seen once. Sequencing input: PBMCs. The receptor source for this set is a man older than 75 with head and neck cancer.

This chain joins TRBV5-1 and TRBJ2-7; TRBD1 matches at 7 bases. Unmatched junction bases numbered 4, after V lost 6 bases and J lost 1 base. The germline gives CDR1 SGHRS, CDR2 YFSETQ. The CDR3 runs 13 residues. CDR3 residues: CASNEGASYEQYF. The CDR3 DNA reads TGCGCCAGCAATGAGGGGGCTTCCTACGAGCAGTACTTC.

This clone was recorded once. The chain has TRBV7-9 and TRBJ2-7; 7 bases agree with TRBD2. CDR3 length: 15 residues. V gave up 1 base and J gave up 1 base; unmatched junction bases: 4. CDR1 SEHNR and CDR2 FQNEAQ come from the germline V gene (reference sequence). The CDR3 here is CASSLEGTISYEQYF. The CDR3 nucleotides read TGTGCCAGCAGCTTAGAAGGGACTATTTCCTACGAGCAGTACTTC.

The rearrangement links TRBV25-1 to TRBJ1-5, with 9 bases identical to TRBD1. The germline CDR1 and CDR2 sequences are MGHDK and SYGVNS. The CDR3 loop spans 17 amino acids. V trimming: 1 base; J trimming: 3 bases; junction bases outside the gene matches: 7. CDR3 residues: CASSESSGTGHNQPQHF. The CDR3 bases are TGTGCCAGCAGTGAATCCTCCGGGACAGGGCACAATCAGCCCCAGCATTTT.

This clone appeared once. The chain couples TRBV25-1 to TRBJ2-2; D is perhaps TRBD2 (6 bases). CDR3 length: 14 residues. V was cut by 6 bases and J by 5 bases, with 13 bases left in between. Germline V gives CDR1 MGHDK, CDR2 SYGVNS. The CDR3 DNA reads TGTGCCAGCAGCCCTCCCCGGGGGACCGGGGAGCTGTTTTTT. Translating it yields CASSPPRGTGELFF.

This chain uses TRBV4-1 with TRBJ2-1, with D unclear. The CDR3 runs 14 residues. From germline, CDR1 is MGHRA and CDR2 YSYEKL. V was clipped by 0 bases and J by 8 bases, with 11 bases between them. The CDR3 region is CASSQEAGSDEQFF. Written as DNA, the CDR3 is TGCGCCAGCAGCCAAGAAGCAGGTAGTGATGAGCAGTTCTTC.

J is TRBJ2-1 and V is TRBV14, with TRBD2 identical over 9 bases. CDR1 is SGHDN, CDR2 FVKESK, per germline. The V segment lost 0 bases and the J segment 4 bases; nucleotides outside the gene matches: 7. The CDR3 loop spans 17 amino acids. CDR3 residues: CASSQDIGTSSYNEQFF. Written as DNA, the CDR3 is TGTGCCAGCAGCCAAGATATTGGGACTAGCAGTTACAATGAGCAGTTCTTC. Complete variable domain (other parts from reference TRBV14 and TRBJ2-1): EAGVTQFPSHSVIEKGQTVTLRCDPISGHDNLYWYRRVMGKEIKFLLHFVKESKQDESGMPNNRFLAERTGGTYSTLKVQPAELEDSGVYFCASSQDIGTSSYNEQFFGPGTRLTVL.

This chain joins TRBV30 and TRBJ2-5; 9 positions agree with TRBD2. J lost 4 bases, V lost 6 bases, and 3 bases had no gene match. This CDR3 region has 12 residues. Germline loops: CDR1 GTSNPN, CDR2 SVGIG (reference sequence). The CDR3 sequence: CACASGAETQYF. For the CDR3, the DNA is TGTGCCTGCGCTAGCGGGGCAGAGACCCAGTACTTC.

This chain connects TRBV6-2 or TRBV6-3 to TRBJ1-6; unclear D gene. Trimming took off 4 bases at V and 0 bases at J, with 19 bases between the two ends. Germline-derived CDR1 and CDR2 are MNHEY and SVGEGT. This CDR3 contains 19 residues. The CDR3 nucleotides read TGTGCCAGCAGTTCCACACACCGTGGGTTTAGCTCCTATAATTCACCCCTCCACTTT. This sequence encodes CASSSTHRGFSSYNSPLHF.

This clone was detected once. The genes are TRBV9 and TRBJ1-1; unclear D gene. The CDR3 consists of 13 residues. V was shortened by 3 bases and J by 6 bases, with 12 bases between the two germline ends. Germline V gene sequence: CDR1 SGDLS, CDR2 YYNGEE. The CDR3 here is CASSAQEWAEAFF. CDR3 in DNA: TGTGCCAGCAGCGCCCAGGAGTGGGCTGAAGCTTTCTTT.

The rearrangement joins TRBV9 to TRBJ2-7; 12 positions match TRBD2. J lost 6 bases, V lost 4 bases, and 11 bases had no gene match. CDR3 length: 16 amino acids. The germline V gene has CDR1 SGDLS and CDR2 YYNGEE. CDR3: CASSPQTSGGLREQYF. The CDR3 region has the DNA TGTGCCAGCAGCCCTCAGACTAGCGGGGGCCTCCGCGAGCAGTACTTC.

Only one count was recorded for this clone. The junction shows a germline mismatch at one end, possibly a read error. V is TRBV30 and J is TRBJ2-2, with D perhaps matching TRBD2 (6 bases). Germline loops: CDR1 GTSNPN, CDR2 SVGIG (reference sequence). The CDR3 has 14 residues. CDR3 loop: CAWSEPQVSGGLFF. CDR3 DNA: TGTGCCTGGAGTGAACCTCAGGTATCCGGGGGGCTGTTTTTT.

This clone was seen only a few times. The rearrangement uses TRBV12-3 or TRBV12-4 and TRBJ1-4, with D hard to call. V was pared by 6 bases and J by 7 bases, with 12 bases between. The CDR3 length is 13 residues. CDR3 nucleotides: TGTGCCAGCAGCCTACAACACGCTGAAAAACTGTTTTTT. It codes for CASSLQHAEKLFF.

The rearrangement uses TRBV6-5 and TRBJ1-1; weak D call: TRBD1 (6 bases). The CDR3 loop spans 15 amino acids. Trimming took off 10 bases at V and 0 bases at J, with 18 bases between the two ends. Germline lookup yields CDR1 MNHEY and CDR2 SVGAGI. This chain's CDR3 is CATTKGGAMNTEAFF. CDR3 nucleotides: TGTGCCACCACGAAGGGGGGAGCTATGAACACTGAAGCTTTCTTT.

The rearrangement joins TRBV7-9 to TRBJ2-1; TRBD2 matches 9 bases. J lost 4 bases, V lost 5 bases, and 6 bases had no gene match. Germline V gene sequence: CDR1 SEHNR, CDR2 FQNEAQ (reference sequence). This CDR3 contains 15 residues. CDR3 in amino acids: CASSQGTSSYNEQFF. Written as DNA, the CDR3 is TGTGCCAGCAGCCAAGGGACTAGCAGTTACAATGAGCAGTTCTTC.

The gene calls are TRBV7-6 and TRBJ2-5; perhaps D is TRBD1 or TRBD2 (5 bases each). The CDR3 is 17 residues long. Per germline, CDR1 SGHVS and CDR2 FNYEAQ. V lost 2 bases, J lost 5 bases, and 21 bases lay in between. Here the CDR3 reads CASSLRLQGRPSETQYF. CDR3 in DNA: TGTGCCAGCAGCTTAAGGCTTCAGGGACGGCCTTCCGAGACCCAGTACTTC.

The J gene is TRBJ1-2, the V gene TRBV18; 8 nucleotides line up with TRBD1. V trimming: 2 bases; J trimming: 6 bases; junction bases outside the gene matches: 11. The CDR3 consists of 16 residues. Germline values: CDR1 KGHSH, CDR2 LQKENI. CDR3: CASSPDPGQEMHGYTF. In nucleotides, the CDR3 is TGTGCCAGCTCACCAGATCCGGGACAGGAGATGCATGGCTACACCTTC.

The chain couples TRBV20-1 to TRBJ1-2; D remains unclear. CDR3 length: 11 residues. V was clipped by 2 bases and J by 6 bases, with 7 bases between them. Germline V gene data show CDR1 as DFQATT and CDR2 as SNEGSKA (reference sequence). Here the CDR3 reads CSARWGDGYTF. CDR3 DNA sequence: TGCAGTGCTAGATGGGGAGATGGCTACACCTTC.

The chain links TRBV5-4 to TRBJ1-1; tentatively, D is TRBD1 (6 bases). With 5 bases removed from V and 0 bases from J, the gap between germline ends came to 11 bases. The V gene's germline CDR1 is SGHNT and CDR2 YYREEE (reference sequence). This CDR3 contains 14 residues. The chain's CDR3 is CASRQDSLNTEAFF. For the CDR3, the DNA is TGTGCCAGCAGGCAGGACAGCCTGAACACTGAAGCTTTCTTT.

The CDR3 loop reads CASSEPQGALYGYTF. The CDR3 nucleotides read TGTGCCAGCAGTGAACCGCAGGGGGCCCTCTATGGCTACACCTTC. The chain couples TRBV6-1 to TRBJ1-2; 8 bases line up with TRBD1. Germline V lookup: CDR1 MNHNS, CDR2 SASEGT. Losses at the gene ends were 2 bases for V and 4 bases for J; bases not matched to a gene: 6. The CDR3 is 15 amino acids.

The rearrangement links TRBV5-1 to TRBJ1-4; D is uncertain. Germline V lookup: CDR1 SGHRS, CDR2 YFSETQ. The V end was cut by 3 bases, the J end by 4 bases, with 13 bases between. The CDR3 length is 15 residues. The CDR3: CASSSEPVFNEKLFF. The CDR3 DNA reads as TGCGCCAGCAGCTCCGAGCCAGTGTTTAATGAAAAACTGTTTTTT.

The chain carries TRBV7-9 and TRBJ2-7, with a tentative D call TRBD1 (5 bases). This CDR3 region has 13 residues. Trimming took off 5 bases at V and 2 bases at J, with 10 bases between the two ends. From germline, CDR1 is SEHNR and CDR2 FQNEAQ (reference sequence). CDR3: CASSLTAPYEQYF. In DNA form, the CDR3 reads TGTGCCAGCAGCCTGACAGCGCCCTACGAGCAGTACTTC.

CDR3 sequence (DNA): TGTGCCAGTAGTATAGGGATCGGGGTTTATGAGACCCAGTACTTC. This codes for CASSIGIGVYETQYF. J is TRBJ2-5 and V is TRBV19, with TRBD2 as a possible D gene (5 bases). Germline CDR1 and CDR2: LNHDA and SQIVND (reference sequence). The V end lost 1 base, the J end lost 5 bases, and 14 bases lay between the germline ends. This CDR3 region has 15 residues.

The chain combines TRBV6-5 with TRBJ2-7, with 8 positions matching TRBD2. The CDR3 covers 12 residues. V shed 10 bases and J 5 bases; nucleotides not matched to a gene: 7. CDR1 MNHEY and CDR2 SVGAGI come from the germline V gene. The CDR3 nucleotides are TGTGCCAACCGAGCGGGAGAGGACGAGCAGTACTTC. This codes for CANRAGEDEQYF.

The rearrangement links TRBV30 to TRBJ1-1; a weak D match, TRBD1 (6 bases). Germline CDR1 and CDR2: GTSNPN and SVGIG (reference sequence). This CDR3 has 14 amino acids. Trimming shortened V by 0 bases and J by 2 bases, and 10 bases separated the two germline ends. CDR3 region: CAWSVVRGNTEAFF. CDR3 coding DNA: TGTGCCTGGAGTGTTGTCAGGGGAAACACTGAAGCTTTCTTT. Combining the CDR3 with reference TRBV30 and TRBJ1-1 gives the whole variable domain SQTIHQWPATLVQPVGSPLSLECTVEGTSNPNLYWYRQAAGRGLQLLFYSVGIGQISSEVPQNLSASRPQDRQFILSSKKLLLSDSGFYLCAWSVVRGNTEAFFGQGTRLTVV.

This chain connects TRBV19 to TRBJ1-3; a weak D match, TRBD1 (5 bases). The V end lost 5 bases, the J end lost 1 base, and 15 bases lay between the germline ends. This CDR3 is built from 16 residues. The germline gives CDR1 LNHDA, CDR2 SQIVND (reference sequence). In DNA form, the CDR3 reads TGTGCCAGTAGTTCACCGAAGGGGAGGTCTGGAAACACCATATATTTT. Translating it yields CASSSPKGRSGNTIYF.

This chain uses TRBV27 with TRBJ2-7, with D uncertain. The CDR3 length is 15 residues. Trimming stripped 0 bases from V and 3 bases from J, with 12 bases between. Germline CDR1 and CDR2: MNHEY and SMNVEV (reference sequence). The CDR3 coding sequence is TGTGCCAGCAGTTTATCGATAGGTTCGTACTACGAGCAGTACTTC. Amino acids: CASSLSIGSYYEQYF.

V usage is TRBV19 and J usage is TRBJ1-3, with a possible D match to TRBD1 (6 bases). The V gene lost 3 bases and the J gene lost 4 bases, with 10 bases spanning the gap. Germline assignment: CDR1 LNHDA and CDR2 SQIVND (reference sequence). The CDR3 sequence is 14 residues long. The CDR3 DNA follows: TGTGCCAGTAGTATTTTGGACAGAGGAAACACCATATATTTT. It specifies CASSILDRGNTIYF.

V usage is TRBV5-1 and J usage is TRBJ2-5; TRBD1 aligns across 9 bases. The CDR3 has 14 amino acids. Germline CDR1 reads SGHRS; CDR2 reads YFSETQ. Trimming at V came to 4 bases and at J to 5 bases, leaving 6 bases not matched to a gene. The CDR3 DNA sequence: TGCGCCAGCAGCCGACCCGACAGGGGGGAGACCCAGTACTTC. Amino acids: CASSRPDRGETQYF. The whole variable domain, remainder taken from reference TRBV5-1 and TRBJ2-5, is KAGVTQTPRYLIKTRGQQVTLSCSPISGHRSVSWYQQTPGQGLQFLFEYFSETQRNKGNFPGRFSGRQFSNSRSEMNVSTLELGDSALYLCASSRPDRGETQYFGPGTRLLVL.

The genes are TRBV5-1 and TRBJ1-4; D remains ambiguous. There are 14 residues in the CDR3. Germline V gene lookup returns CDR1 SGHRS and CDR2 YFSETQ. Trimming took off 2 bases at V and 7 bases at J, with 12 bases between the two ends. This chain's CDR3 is CASSLVMGSEKLFF. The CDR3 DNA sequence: TGCGCCAGCAGCTTAGTAATGGGGTCTGAAAAACTGTTTTTT.

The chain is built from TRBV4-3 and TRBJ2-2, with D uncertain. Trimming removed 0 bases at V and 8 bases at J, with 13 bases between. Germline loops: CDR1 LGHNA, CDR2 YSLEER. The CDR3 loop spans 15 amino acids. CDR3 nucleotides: TGCGCCAGCAGCCAAGAAGGCCTGGGCAGGGGGGAGCTGTTTTTT. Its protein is CASSQEGLGRGELFF.

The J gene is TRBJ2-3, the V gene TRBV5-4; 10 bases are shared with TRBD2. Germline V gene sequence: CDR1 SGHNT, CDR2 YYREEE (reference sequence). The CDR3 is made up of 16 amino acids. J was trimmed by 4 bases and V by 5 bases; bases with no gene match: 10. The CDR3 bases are TGTGCCAGCAGTTCCGGTAGCGGGGGGCGCGCAGATACGCAGTATTTT. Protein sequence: CASSSGSGGRADTQYF.

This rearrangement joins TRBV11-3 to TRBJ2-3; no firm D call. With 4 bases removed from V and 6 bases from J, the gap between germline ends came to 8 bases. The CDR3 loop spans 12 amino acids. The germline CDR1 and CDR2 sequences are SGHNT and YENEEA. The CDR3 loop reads CASSSGRDTQYF. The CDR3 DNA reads TGTGCCAGCAGCTCCGGACGCGATACGCAGTATTTT.